A single sample gave rise to the 13 T cell receptor beta chains below, sequenced in a study of T-cell memory formation after mild COVID-19. TCRdb analysed the 5' RACE reads with MiXCR anew, one entry per CDR3 protein. The sample has roughly 320,000 distinct CDR3 sequences, 28% seen once. The sequenced material came from PBMCs or a T cell subset sorted from them (not recorded which). These receptors came from an adult woman who had mild COVID-19 (a few samples of this study predate the infection). Cell type and time point are not known.

The table lists this clonotype with a few counts. The CDR3 loop reads CSASRRSGGADTQYF. The CDR3 DNA sequence: TGCAGTGCTAGCCGACGTTCCGGCGGCGCAGATACGCAGTATTTT. J is TRBJ2-3 and V is TRBV20-1, with unresolved D. This CDR3 is 15 amino acids long. Per germline, CDR1 DFQATT and CDR2 SNEGSKA (reference sequence). V lost 3 bases, J lost 4 bases, and 17 bases lay in between.

The chain links TRBV29-1 to TRBJ2-7; TRBD1 matches at 9 bases. Germline V gene lookup returns CDR1 SQVTM and CDR2 ANQGSEA. The CDR3 is 14 residues long. Unmatched junction bases numbered 5, after V lost 0 bases and J lost 5 bases. CDR3 in amino acids: CSVEDRQGGNEQYF. The CDR3 DNA reads TGCAGCGTTGAAGATCGACAGGGGGGCAACGAGCAGTACTTC.

The chain links TRBV7-2 to TRBJ2-1, with D perhaps TRBD1 (6 bases). V lost 4 bases to trimming and J lost 10 bases, with 20 bases between them. This CDR3 is built from 15 residues. Germline V lookup: CDR1 SGHTA, CDR2 FQGNSA. The DNA of the CDR3 is TGTGCCAGCAGCTCGGCGGCCACCTGGGGGCGCGAGCAGTTCTTC. It encodes CASSSAATWGREQFF.

Only a few counts were recorded for this clonotype. The chain recombines TRBV5-1 with TRBJ2-7; tentatively, D is TRBD1 (5 bases). Deletions cut 5 bases from V and 6 bases from J, with 21 bases between. Looked up from germline, CDR1 is SGHRS and CDR2 is YFSETQ. CDR3 length: 15 residues. CDR3 in amino acids: CASSLTGPRLSEQYF. The CDR3 region has the DNA TGCGCCAGCAGTTTAACAGGCCCTCGCTTGAGCGAGCAGTACTTC.

The chain has TRBV5-1 and TRBJ1-1; maybe TRBD1 (6 bases). The V end was cut by 5 bases, the J end by 4 bases, with 15 bases between. Germline CDR1 SGHRS, CDR2 YFSETQ. This CDR3 region has 14 residues. DNA of the CDR3: TGCGCCAGCAGAGATCTGACAGGTCGCACTGAAGCTTTCTTT. This translates into CASRDLTGRTEAFF.

With regard to this clonotype: Relative to the germline gene, one junction end is altered; a read error may explain this. The rearrangement links TRBV5-4 to TRBJ2-3; D not certain. Germline loops: CDR1 SGHNT, CDR2 YYREEE (reference sequence). This CDR3 comprises 14 residues. CDR3 DNA: TGTGCCAGCAGCTTGGCCTTTAGCACGGATACGCAGTATTTT. It specifies CASSLAFSTDTQYF.

This rearrangement joins TRBV20-1 to TRBJ2-1, with TRBD2 matching over 8 bases. V lost 5 bases to trimming and J lost 8 bases; unmatched junction nucleotides: 14. From germline, CDR1 is DFQATT and CDR2 SNEGSKA (reference sequence). This CDR3 has 15 residues. The chain's CDR3 is CSAPRGGSGGHEQFF. CDR3 coding DNA: TGCAGTGCTCCCAGGGGAGGGAGCGGGGGTCATGAGCAGTTCTTC.

This clonotype was seen once. This chain uses TRBV5-1 with TRBJ1-2; D call uncertain. Trimming removed 4 bases at V and 4 bases at J, with 20 bases between. The CDR3 contains 16 residues. Germline lookup yields CDR1 SGHRS and CDR2 YFSETQ. Written as DNA, the CDR3 is TGCGCCAGCAGCCCCTCGGAGCGGGGTTTAGTCTATGGCTACACCTTC. Its translation: CASSPSERGLVYGYTF.

The chain recombines TRBV14 with TRBJ1-2; D is uncertain. The CDR3 spans 13 residues. Germline-derived CDR1 and CDR2 are SGHDN and FVKESK. The germline V and J ends were trimmed by 4 bases and 4 bases, with 10 bases remaining between them. CDR3 protein: CASSPRDAYGYTF. The DNA for the CDR3 is TGTGCCAGCAGCCCTAGAGACGCCTATGGCTACACCTTC.

J is TRBJ2-7 and V is TRBV7-9, with unresolved D. Germline values: CDR1 SEHNR, CDR2 FQNEAQ (reference sequence). The CDR3 sequence is 14 residues long. The V and J ends lost 3 bases and 0 bases respectively, with 9 bases between them. CDR3 bases: TGTGCCAGCAGCTTTAGCCCGAGCTCCTACGAGCAGTACTTC. The encoded protein is CASSFSPSSYEQYF.

V usage is TRBV6-5 and J usage is TRBJ2-1; D assignment may be TRBD1 or TRBD2 (7 bases each). Germline-derived CDR1 and CDR2 are MNHEY and SVGAGI. The length of the CDR3 is 15 residues. V was pared by 7 bases and J by 4 bases, with 17 bases between. For the CDR3, the DNA is TGTGCCAGCACCCTCAGGGGGGGCTTATACAATGAGCAGTTCTTC. It encodes CASTLRGGLYNEQFF.

This clonotype has a count of ten or more. The V and J genes are TRBV5-6 and TRBJ2-3; no definite D call. The CDR3 extends over 12 amino acids. Looked up from germline, CDR1 is SGHDT and CDR2 is YYEEEE. V was shortened by 0 bases and J by 7 bases, with 6 bases between the two germline ends. CDR3 nucleotides: TGTGCCAGCAGCTTGGGTGGGAATACGCAGTATTTT. It is translated as CASSLGGNTQYF.

The chain joins TRBV6-2 or TRBV6-3 to TRBJ1-1, with D maybe TRBD1 (6 bases). Germline V gene data show CDR1 as MNHEY and CDR2 as SVGEGT. V was shortened by 5 bases and J by 4 bases, with 23 bases between the two germline ends. The CDR3 is 17 residues long. As DNA, the CDR3 is TGTGCCAGCAGTGCCCGGACAGCCCTAGGAAGGATCACTGAAGCTTTCTTT. Translating it yields CASSARTALGRITEAFF.